These 14 T cell receptor beta chains were all obtained from the same sample, sequenced in a study of cytomegalovirus exposure and HLA in healthy donors. The PCR had 60 Vbeta and 13 Jbeta primers. Only in-frame clones appear in the TCRdb table, and some are missing; sequencing was by immunoSEQ multiplex PCR. Here the sample spans approximately 97,000 clones, 70% to 90% being singletons. Material for sequencing was PBMCs. The receptors originated from a man aged 40-49 years in good health and CMV-seronegative.

The gene calls are TRBV4-1 and TRBJ2-5; the D gene is possibly TRBD1 (7 bases). The J call may be mistaken, given a closer DNA end match to TRBJ2-7. The germline CDR1 and CDR2 sequences are MGHRA and YSYEKL. The CDR3 is 13 residues long. Here the CDR3 DNA reads TGCGCCAGCAGCCAGCCAGGGGGGCCCGAGCAGTACTTC. It specifies CASSQPGGPEQYF.

This clone was counted only a few times. The rearrangement uses TRBV10-3 and TRBJ2-7, with 8 bases aligning to TRBD2. The CDR3 loop spans 16 amino acids. With V trimmed by 6 bases and J by 5 bases, 15 bases remained unmatched. The germline gives CDR1 ENHRY, CDR2 SYGVKD. CDR3 DNA: TGTGCCATCAGCCGCACCTCAGAGGGACTAGACAACGAGCAGTACTTC. This gives the protein CAISRTSEGLDNEQYF.

This chain links TRBV6-5 with TRBJ2-1; no reliable D call. There are 11 residues in the CDR3. Germline V lookup: CDR1 MNHEY, CDR2 SVGAGI. Trimming shortened V by 8 bases and J by 8 bases, and 10 bases separated the two germline ends. The chain's CDR3 is CASGRVDEQFF. As DNA, the CDR3 is TGTGCCAGCGGTCGGGTCGATGAGCAGTTCTTC.

The rearrangement joins TRBV9 to TRBJ2-1; TRBD2 matches 12 bases. The J segment lost 3 bases and the V segment lost 0 bases, leaving 4 bases of the junction unmatched. Germline lookup yields CDR1 SGDLS and CDR2 YYNGEE. The CDR3 covers 17 residues. The CDR3 reads CASSVGSSGGGYNEQFF. The CDR3 region has the DNA TGTGCCAGCAGCGTAGGGTCTAGCGGGGGGGGCTACAATGAGCAGTTCTTC.

The chain recombines TRBV5-6 with TRBJ1-2; D call uncertain. Trimming stripped 4 bases from V and 8 bases from J, with 12 bases between. The CDR3 spans 12 residues. From germline, CDR1 is SGHDT and CDR2 YYEEEE. The CDR3 DNA is TGTGCCAGCAGCCGAGAGGGAACCGGCTACACCTTC. As protein: CASSREGTGYTF.

This sequence joins TRBV2 and TRBJ2-2, with TRBD1 matching 7 bases. CDR3 length: 15 residues. The germline V gene encodes CDR1 SNHLY and CDR2 FYNNEI. The junction had 7 bases not matched to a gene; V was cut back by 8 bases and J by 1 base. Written as DNA, the CDR3 is TGTGCCAGCGCAGGGGGTTTTTTGAACACCGGGGAGCTGTTTTTT. Residues: CASAGGFLNTGELFF.

The CDR3 region is CASSYQRDGTQYF. The CDR3 DNA is TGTGCCAGCAGTTACCAGCGGGATGGTACGCAGTATTTT. The chain couples TRBV6-5 to TRBJ2-3, with TRBD2 matching 7 bases. V lost 2 bases to trimming and J lost 8 bases; unmatched junction nucleotides: 4. CDR1 is MNHEY, CDR2 SVGAGI, per germline. The CDR3 has 13 amino acids.

The CDR3 DNA reads TGTGCCAGCAGTGTAACAGGGGGCTATGGCTACACCTTC. Amino acids: CASSVTGGYGYTF. V gene TRBV6-1 combines with J gene TRBJ1-2; TRBD1 agrees at 8 bases. This CDR3 is 13 amino acids long. Trimming at V came to 4 bases and at J to 4 bases, leaving 2 bases not matched to a gene. The V gene's germline CDR1 is MNHNS and CDR2 SASEGT.

This chain connects TRBV29-1 to TRBJ1-2; D remains ambiguous. The CDR3 sequence is 11 residues long. Germline assignment: CDR1 SQVTM and CDR2 ANQGSEA. The germline V and J ends were trimmed by 1 base and 8 bases, with 8 bases remaining between them. CDR3 residues: CSVEVMGGYTF. CDR3 coding DNA: TGCAGCGTTGAAGTCATGGGCGGCTACACCTTC.

J is TRBJ1-1 and V is TRBV21-1. TRBV21-1 corresponds to a pseudogene. This CDR3 is 13 amino acids long. The CDR3 bases are TGTGCCCCGCGGTTGTCCCTACACACTGAAGCTTTCTTT. Amino acids: CAPRLSLHTEAFF.

The genes are TRBV4-1 and TRBJ2-7, with 13 positions matching TRBD2. The CDR3 has 17 residues. Trimming cost V 3 bases and J 0 bases; bases outside gene matches: 5. Germline assignment: CDR1 MGHRA and CDR2 YSYEKL. CDR3 amino acids: CASSQGTSGAASYEQYF. CDR3 DNA: TGCGCCAGCAGCCAGGGGACTAGCGGGGCCGCCTCCTACGAGCAGTACTTC.

This chain connects TRBV19 to TRBJ2-1; 9 bases line up with TRBD1. After removal of 7 bases from V and 4 bases from J, the junction contained 11 bases not matched to a gene. Per the germline V gene, CDR1 is LNHDA and CDR2 is SQIVND (reference sequence). This CDR3 comprises 16 residues. This CDR3 is CASKTQGATLYNEQFF. CDR3 sequence (DNA): TGTGCCAGTAAGACACAGGGGGCGACCCTATACAATGAGCAGTTCTTC.

This clone was seen more than once but under ten times. The J gene is TRBJ1-6, the V gene TRBV7-2; TRBD1 might be the D (5 bases). Trimming took 2 bases from V and 4 from J, leaving 12 bases between them. Germline V gene sequence: CDR1 SGHTA, CDR2 FQGNSA. This CDR3 has 16 amino acids. The CDR3 reads CASSLRQRGYNSPLHF. CDR3 sequence (DNA): TGTGCCAGCAGCTTACGACAGCGGGGTTATAATTCACCCCTCCACTTT.

This clone was seen more than once but under ten times. This sequence joins TRBV19 and TRBJ1-4, with TRBD1 matching over 7 bases. CDR1 LNHDA and CDR2 SQIVND come from the germline V gene (reference sequence). The junction had 5 bases not matched to a gene; V was cut back by 3 bases and J by 7 bases. The CDR3 covers 14 residues. The CDR3 bases are TGTGCCAGTAGTATCGGGACAGATGGTGAAAAACTGTTTTTT. Residues: CASSIGTDGEKLFF.